Sequencing of this T cell receptor (beta chain) was carried out in a study of cytotoxic CD8 clonotypes in ibrutinib-treated CLL listed by TCRdb under 2021. A note on the overall study: In this cohort, some 14 patients were treatment-naive and roughly 10 were relapsed/refractory, while some 18 had unmutated IGHV. Partial responses were observed in 24 patients and complete responses in 2; after a median follow-up of 68 months, remission was maintained in approximately 15 patients and progression was observed in approximately 12. Samples at response were collected after a median of about 11 months of treatment, with a range of about 6 to 40 months. On average, each sample had about 250,000 productive templates and approximately 89,000 productive rearrangements. Longitudinal samples were obtainable from about 30% of the 86 participants in the trial. Cryopreserved peripheral blood mononuclear cells were obtained prior to treatment, at the time of response, and at either disease progression or sustained remission. All remission and progressive disease samples were collected while patients were still receiving ibrutinib. Points the paper makes about the study in general: Sustained-remission and progressing patients did not have matched sampling times, and lymph node repertoires were not examined. Baseline clonality was found to be higher than that of age-matched healthy donors and was strongly correlated with circulating CD8+ T-cell counts. An increase in clonality was observed at ibrutinib response, with clonality remaining stable during sustained remission and falling back toward baseline at progression. Public clonotypes were found to be uncommon and were observed to contract or remain stable during treatment; the increase in clonality was shown to reflect expansion of private clonotypes at ibrutinib response.

A MiSeq instrument was used for deep resolution sequencing, which targeted depths ranging from 1 in 1 million up to 1 in 200,000 T cells, with coverage averaging 10x for each clonotype. TCR beta libraries were generated with the immunoSEQ hsTCRB Kit. The authors processed their data as follows. Data were analyzed with ImmunoSEQ Data Assistant and ImmunoSEQ Analyzer, with V, D and J genes assigned per IMGT definitions. Clonality, which ranges from 0 to 1, was calculated as one minus the normalized Shannon entropy of productive rearrangement frequencies. Only overrepresented clonotypes making up at least 0.05% of each patient's repertoire were included in the public clonotype analysis. Repertoires from about a dozen age-matched healthy donors in immuneACCESS were used as clonality controls. TCRdb mirrors the immuneACCESS table, restricted to in-frame sequences. Some clones are absent from its copies; in checked studies, under half trace to an unresolved V gene, and the reason for the others is unknown. V and J calls and clone size follow that table, whereas D and trimming were derived from the DNA. Counted in this sample were more than 110,000 clones; roughly three quarters of them appeared once. The leading ten clones occupy 5.1% of the sample.

The germline V gene sets CDR1 to LGHNA and CDR2 to YSLEER. The CDR3, from cysteine to phenylalanine, totals 14 residues. Only the CDR3 DNA is retained, 42 bases long and in frame from the first base. Deletion took 0 bases off V and 6 bases off J, with a span of 11 bases between the germline ends. With regard to this clone: Its antigen target is currently unknown. No much larger clone exists at a distance of one base, and base qualities are not known.

This sample's time point label indicates: approximately 2 years on ibrutinib. Roughly 1.8 micrograms of genomic DNA were extracted from cryopreserved PBMCs for TCR beta library preparation. High-throughput TCR beta sequencing was performed on longitudinal blood samples from CLL patients receiving ibrutinib monotherapy. Patients were enrolled in a phase 2 open-label single-center ibrutinib monotherapy trial. The sequence links TRBV4-3 to TRBJ1-2; TRBD1 is a weak D gene call, 5 bases matching. The specimen comprised PBMCs, sampled after 24 months of ibrutinib treatment. The sequence came from a human donor with chronic lymphocytic leukemia. CDR3 reads: CASSQDLRGNGYTF. The DNA reads as follows: TGCGCCAGCAGCCAAGATCTTCGGGGGAATGGCTACACCTTC.